This TCR beta chain was observed in a study of blood T cell repertoires in COVID-19. In the study overall: The United States, Italy and Spain were the sources of the acute and convalescent COVID-19 samples. PBMCs, B-cell-depleted T cells, or T cells were the source of the cDNA or gDNA that made up the material.

V lost 4 bases, J lost 1 base, and 5 bases stayed unmatched. The germline V gene has CDR1 MDHEN and CDR2 SYDVKM. The CDR3 has 17 residues. Original processing methods: Reference gene primer amplification yielded estimated nucleated cell counts. TCRdb keeps only in-frame clones here, not all; method: immunoSEQ multiplex PCR. That table gives V, J and clone size, and the DNA gave D and trimming. The table has some 21,000 clones, about 92% seen once; the top ten hold over 4%. The source of this sequence is a woman aged 45-65 years with active COVID-19. Material: peripheral blood. V gene TRBV28 combines with J gene TRBJ1-5; 12 positions agree with TRBD1. The CDR3 is CASSWGQGAGSNQPQHF. DNA for the CDR3: TGTGCCAGCAGTTGGGGACAGGGGGCGGGGAGCAATCAGCCCCAGCATTTT.